A selection of T cell receptor beta chains follows, all from one sample in a study of blood T cell repertoires in COVID-19. Measured with immunoSEQ multiplex PCR; TCRdb has only the in-frame clones, and not every one. The data hold approximately 200,000 clones, with more than 80% observed a single time. The sequencing sample was made of PBMCs or T cells enriched from blood (not recorded which). The receptors shown here come from a woman aged 18 to 35 in a cohort exposed to, infected with or recovered from COVID-19 (not recorded which). CDR3s include the opening cysteine and the closing phenylalanine or tryptophan. D genes are given only for firm matches. Clone sizes are given selectively: once, few, many, or a class where the clone is expanded.

d_gene | j_gene | v_gene | abundance | CDR3nt | CDR3aa
. | TRBJ1-5 | TRBV7-2 | . | TGTGCCAGCAGCTTAGGGGCGGCCCGGACGGGACAGCCCCAGCATTTT | CASSLGAARTGQPQHF
TRBD1 | TRBJ2-2 | TRBV5-1 | . | TGCGCCAGCAGCTTTGGAACAGGGGGGACCGGGGAGCTGTTTTTT | CASSFGTGGTGELFF
TRBD2 | TRBJ2-7 | TRBV27 | once | TGTGCCAGCAGTTGGACTAGCGGGGGGCACGAGCAGTACTTC | CASSWTSGGHEQYF
. | TRBJ2-2 | TRBV5-1 | once | TGCGCCAGCAGTACAGTTGGCACCAACACCGGGGAGCTGTTTTTT | CASSTVGTNTGELFF
TRBD2 | TRBJ2-3 | TRBV4-1 | . | TGCGCCAGCAGCCAAGAGCGGGGGGGTACTAGCACAGATACGCAGTATTTT | CASSQERGGTSTDTQYF
. | TRBJ2-7 | TRBV5-6 | . | TGTGCCAGCAGCTTGAGGGGGAGCTCGAGCTCCTACGAGCAGTACTTC | CASSLRGSSSSYEQYF
TRBD2 | TRBJ2-5 | TRBV7-9 | . | TGTGCCAGCAGTAATAGCGGGGATGGAGAGACCCAGTACTTC | CASSNSGDGETQYF
. | TRBJ2-3 | TRBV11-2 | . | TGTGCCAGCAGCCGGCTAGCTAGCTTCCCAGATACGCAGTATTTT | CASSRLASFPDTQYF
TRBD1 | TRBJ2-2 | TRBV19 | . | TGTGCCAGTAGGGCGGACAGGGGGTTCGGGGAGCTGTTTTTT | CASRADRGFGELFF
. | TRBJ1-1 | TRBV5-6 | . | TGTGCCAGCAGCTTGGTCGGGAGTGAGGTAGCTAACACTGAAGCTTTCTTT | CASSLVGSEVANTEAFF
TRBD2 | TRBJ2-3 | TRBV5-1 | once | TGCGCCAGCAGCTTGGACAGGGCTAGCGGGGCAACCACAGATACGCAGTATTTT | CASSLDRASGATTDTQYF
TRBD1 | TRBJ2-4 | TRBV7-6 | . | TGTGCCAGCAGCCAAAGCGGACAGGGGATTGACATTCAGTACTTC | CASSQSGQGIDIQYF
. | TRBJ1-4 | TRBV3-1/TRBV3-2 | . | TGTGCCAGCAGCCCCCTCGGTCAGGTGGGTGAAAAACTGTTTTTT | CASSPLGQVGEKLFF
. | TRBJ2-5 | TRBV24-1 | . | TGTGCCACCAGTGATTCACGGGAGTTTGAGCAAGAGACCCAGTACTTC | CATSDSREFEQETQYF
TRBD2 | TRBJ2-3 | TRBV18 | . | TGTGCCAGCTCACCTTTTACTAGCGGGGAGAGCACAGATACGCAGTATTTT | CASSPFTSGESTDTQYF
. | TRBJ1-3 | TRBV9 | . | TGTGCCAGCAGCGTAGATCAGGGGTCTGGAAACACCATATATTTT | CASSVDQGSGNTIYF
TRBD1 | TRBJ1-6 | TRBV24-1 | few | TGTGCCACCAGTGATTTAATGGGACAGGGAGGTTCACCCCTCCACTTT | CATSDLMGQGGSPLHF
. | TRBJ1-2 | TRBV2 | . | TGTGCCAGTCCGAGTGGAACATTTGGAGGGTACTATGGCTACACCTTC | CASPSGTFGGYYGYTF
. | TRBJ2-7 | TRBV5-6 | . | TGTGCCAGCAGTAGGGAGTACGAGCAGTACTTC | CASSREYEQYF
TRBD1 | TRBJ2-3 | TRBV7-3 | once | TGTGCCAGCAGCTTAAGGCAGGGGGGCACAGATACGCAGTATTTT | CASSLRQGGTDTQYF
TRBD2 | TRBJ2-2 | TRBV24-1 | . | TGTGCCACCAGTCTCTCGGGAGGTCCCGGGGAGCTGTTTTTT | CATSLSGGPGELFF
TRBD1 | TRBJ1-4 | TRBV7-6 | . | TGTGCCAGCAGCTTAGGAGGGGGCAGGGGTGGCGAAAAACTGTTTTTT | CASSLGGGRGGEKLFF
TRBD1 | TRBJ1-4 | TRBV10-3 | . | TGTGCCATCAGGCGGGACAGGGGAACTAATGAAAAACTGTTTTTT | CAIRRDRGTNEKLFF
TRBD2 | TRBJ2-5 | TRBV7-2 | . | TGTGCCAGCAGCACTGAAGCGGGGGGGCCTGCGACCCAGTACTTC | CASSTEAGGPATQYF
. | TRBJ1-1 | TRBV6-2/TRBV6-3 | . | TGTGCCAGCAGCTCCCTAGGGGGTAAAGACACTGAAGCTTTCTTT | CASSSLGGKDTEAFF
TRBD2 | TRBJ2-1 | TRBV20-1 | . | TGCAGTGCTAGTGGGGGACTAGCGGGCCACAATGAGCAGTTCTTC | CSASGGLAGHNEQFF
. | TRBJ2-7 | TRBV2 | . | TGTGCCACCCAGGAGCAGGGGGGCTACGAGCAGTACTTC | CATQEQGGYEQYF
TRBD1 | TRBJ2-2 | TRBV18 | . | TGTGCCAGCTCCCGAACCGGGCAGGGGGCTTTGACCGGGGAGCTGTTTTTT | CASSRTGQGALTGELFF
. | TRBJ1-5 | TRBV19 | . | TGTGCCAGTAGTCCAAGACACGACTATAGCAATCAGCCCCAGCATTTT | CASSPRHDYSNQPQHF
TRBD1 | TRBJ1-1 | TRBV7-8 | . | TGTGCCAGCAGCTCAGGACAGGGGATCACTGAAGCTTTCTTT | CASSSGQGITEAFF
. | TRBJ1-1 | TRBV29-1 | . | TGCAGCGTTGGGGGGAGGGGCCCTCTTGAAGCTTTCTTT | CSVGGRGPLEAFF
. | TRBJ1-1 | TRBV7-9 | . | TGTGCCAGCAGCTCCGACAGGAACACTGAAGCTTTCTTT | CASSSDRNTEAFF
TRBD1 | TRBJ1-2 | TRBV6-5 | . | TGTGCCAGCTCGCGCGGGACAGGGCATCACTATGGCTACACCTTC | CASSRGTGHHYGYTF
TRBD2 | TRBJ2-5 | TRBV24-1 | . | TGTGCCACCAGTGATTTGCAACAAGGACTAGCGGGAGGGCCGGCGGAGACCCAGTACTTC | CATSDLQQGLAGGPAETQYF
. | TRBJ1-5 | TRBV6-1 | . | TGTGCCAGCAGTGAGGGGGCGAGGCAGCCCCAGCATTTT | CASSEGARQPQHF
. | TRBJ1-4 | TRBV4-1 | . | TGCGCCAGCAGCCAAGGCGGGGCTAGGGATGAAAAACTGTTTTTT | CASSQGGARDEKLFF
TRBD1 | TRBJ1-4 | TRBV27 | once | TGTGCCAGCAGTCCGCGGACAGGGGCTACTAATGAAAAACTGTTTTTT | CASSPRTGATNEKLFF
. | TRBJ2-5 | TRBV29-1 | . | TGCAGCGTCGGAGCGCCGCAAGAGACCCAGTACTTC | CSVGAPQETQYF
TRBD1 | TRBJ1-1 | TRBV6-5 | . | TGTGCCAGCAGCCGACAGGGGCACCGGACTGAAGCTTTCTTT | CASSRQGHRTEAFF
. | TRBJ2-3 | TRBV7-9 | . | TGTGCCAGCAGCCCAGAGGTCTTGGCCGACACAGATACGCAGTATTTT | CASSPEVLADTDTQYF
. | TRBJ1-5 | TRBV30 | . | TGTGCCTGGACTGCCACATCCGTGGCGGCCCAGCATTTT | CAWTATSVAAQHF
TRBD1 | TRBJ2-2 | TRBV4-1 | . | TGCGCCAGCAGCCCAGGGGGCAACACCGGGGAGCTGTTTTTT | CASSPGGNTGELFF
. | TRBJ1-1 | TRBV7-8 | . | TGTGCCAGCAGCTTAAGTCGGGACACTGAAGCTTTCTTT | CASSLSRDTEAFF
TRBD2 | TRBJ2-3 | TRBV29-1 | . | TGCAGCTCCCGACTAGCGGGGGGCCCTAGCACAGATACGCAGTATTTT | CSSRLAGGPSTDTQYF
. | TRBJ1-2 | TRBV14 | once | TGTGCCAGCAGCCAAGAAACAGTCGGATACTATGGCTACACCTTC | CASSQETVGYYGYTF
. | TRBJ2-1 | TRBV6-6 | . | TGTGCCAGCAGGGCTATACAGGCCAGCTCCTACAATGAGCAGTTCTTC | CASRAIQASSYNEQFF
TRBD2 | TRBJ2-3 | TRBV10-2 | . | TGCGCCACCAAAGGACTAGCGGGAAGTGTGGCAGATACGCAGTATTTT | CATKGLAGSVADTQYF
. | TRBJ2-7 | TRBV19 | . | TGTGCCAGTAGTATCCGAGGGGAGCGGGCCTACGAGCAGTACTTC | CASSIRGERAYEQYF
. | TRBJ2-7 | TRBV3-1/TRBV3-2 | . | TGTGCCAGCAGCCAAGATCTAGCGTCCTACGAGCAGTACTTC | CASSQDLASYEQYF
. | TRBJ2-1 | TRBV10-1 | . | TGCGCCAGCAGTGGAACGCTAGTCCCCTACAATGAGCAGTTCTTC | CASSGTLVPYNEQFF
. | TRBJ1-6 | TRBV5-4 | . | TGTGCCAGCAGCTCCGGAAGGACAGAGTATAATTCACCCCTCCACTTT | CASSSGRTEYNSPLHF